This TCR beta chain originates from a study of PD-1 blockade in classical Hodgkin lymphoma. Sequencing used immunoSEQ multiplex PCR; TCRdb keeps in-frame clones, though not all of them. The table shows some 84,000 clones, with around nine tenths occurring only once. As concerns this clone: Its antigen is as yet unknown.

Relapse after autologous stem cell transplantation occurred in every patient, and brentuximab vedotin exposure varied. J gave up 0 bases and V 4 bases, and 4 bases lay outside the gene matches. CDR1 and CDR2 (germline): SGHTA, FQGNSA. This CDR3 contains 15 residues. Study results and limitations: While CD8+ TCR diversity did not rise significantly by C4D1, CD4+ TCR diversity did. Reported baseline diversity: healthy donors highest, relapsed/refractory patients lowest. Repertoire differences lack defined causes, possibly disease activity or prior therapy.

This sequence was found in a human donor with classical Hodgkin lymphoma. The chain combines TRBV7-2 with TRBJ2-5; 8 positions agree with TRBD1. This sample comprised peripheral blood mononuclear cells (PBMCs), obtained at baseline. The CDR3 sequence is CASSYNRGNQETQYF. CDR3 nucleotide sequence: TGTGCCAGCAGCTACAACAGGGGGAACCAAGAGACCCAGTACTTC.